These 18 T cell receptor beta chains share one sample of origin, sequenced in a study of blood T cell repertoires in COVID-19. Clones were sequenced by immunoSEQ multiplex PCR, and TCRdb holds only the in-frame ones, with some missing. The repertoire consists of roughly 250,000 clones, with less than 85% occurring once and the leading ten covering 4.9%. The sample taken for sequencing was peripheral blood. These receptors all come from a woman over 75 with active or convalescent COVID-19.

In this sample, this clone turned up many times. V usage is TRBV24-1 and J usage is TRBJ2-7; 7 nucleotides line up with TRBD1. This CDR3 contains 14 residues. V lost 7 bases, J lost 1 base, and 6 bases stayed unmatched. CDR1 and CDR2 (germline): KGHDR, SFDVKD. CDR3 in DNA: TGTGCCACCAGGGAGACAGGGACGTCCTACGAGCAGTACTTC. Translated: CATRETGTSYEQYF.

The CDR3 protein is CASSSGVSEKLFF. The DNA for the CDR3 is TGTGCCAGCAGTTCAGGCGTGTCTGAAAAACTGTTTTTT. The rearrangement links TRBV12-3 or TRBV12-4 to TRBJ1-4; D remains unclear. The germline V and J ends were trimmed by 4 bases and 7 bases, with 10 bases remaining between them. The CDR3 has 13 residues.

The chain links TRBV11-2 to TRBJ1-1; D might be TRBD1 (5 bases). Deletions cut 1 base from V and 3 bases from J, with 9 bases between. CDR1 SGHAT and CDR2 FQNNGV come from the germline V gene. This CDR3 contains 14 residues. CDR3 loop: CASSLVGGDTEAFF. The CDR3, as DNA: TGTGCCAGCAGCTTAGTTGGGGGGGACACTGAAGCTTTCTTT. The full variable domain, its missing parts supplied by reference TRBV11-2 and TRBJ1-1, is EAGVAQSPRYKIIEKRQSVAFWCNPISGHATLYWYQQILGQGPKLLIQFQNNGVVDDSQLPKDRFSAERLKGVDSTLKIQPAKLEDSAVYLCASSLVGGDTEAFFGQGTRLTVV.

The J gene is TRBJ2-3, the V gene TRBV29-1, with D perhaps matching TRBD1 (6 bases). The CDR3 has 13 amino acids. CDR1 is SQVTM and CDR2 is ANQGSEA in the germline V gene. V lost 3 bases and J 2 bases, leaving 9 bases between the germline ends. This CDR3 is CSVEDRFTDTQYF. The DNA for the CDR3 is TGCAGCGTTGAGGACAGATTCACAGATACGCAGTATTTT.

V and J are TRBV3-1 (or the pseudogene TRBV3-2) and TRBJ2-2; D is perhaps TRBD1 (5 bases). Germline-derived CDR1 and CDR2 are LGHDT and YNNKEL (reference sequence). This CDR3 spans 14 amino acids. Trimming removed 4 bases at V and 7 bases at J, with 13 bases between. CDR3: CASSPRDQGGELFF. The CDR3 region has the DNA TGTGCCAGCAGCCCTCGAGATCAGGGCGGGGAGCTGTTTTTT.

The rearrangement links TRBV19 to TRBJ1-5; 8 nucleotides match TRBD1. J was trimmed by 2 bases and V by 7 bases; bases with no gene match: 7. Germline V gene data show CDR1 as LNHDA and CDR2 as SQIVND (reference sequence). This CDR3 has 15 amino acids. CDR3 amino acids: CASTLTGVGNQPQHF. CDR3 coding DNA: TGTGCCAGTACTCTGACAGGGGTCGGCAATCAGCCCCAGCATTTT.

V and J are TRBV5-6 and TRBJ1-1; 7 nucleotides agree with TRBD1. The V segment lost 0 bases and the J segment 3 bases; nucleotides outside the gene matches: 5. The CDR3 has 15 residues. Germline V lookup: CDR1 SGHDT, CDR2 YYEEEE. This CDR3 is CASSLVHRGYTEAFF. The CDR3 DNA reads TGTGCCAGCAGCTTGGTCCACAGGGGATACACTGAAGCTTTCTTT.

This chain links TRBV15 with TRBJ1-2; D remains ambiguous. Trimming cost V 0 bases and J 4 bases, with 12 bases left between them. The germline V gene encodes CDR1 LNHNV and CDR2 YYDKDF (reference sequence). The length of the CDR3 is 15 residues. The CDR3 nucleotides are TGTGCCACCAGCAGAGAGTGGGCGGGGATCTATGGCTACACCTTC. Residues: CATSREWAGIYGYTF.

The V call is TRBV6-1, the J call TRBJ1-2; D is perhaps TRBD1 (6 bases). V lost 2 bases to trimming and J lost 4 bases, with 11 bases between them. CDR1 MNHNS and CDR2 SASEGT come from the germline V gene. This CDR3 spans 14 amino acids. In DNA form, the CDR3 reads TGTGCCAGCAGTGAAAGGGACACCTCCTATGGCTACACCTTC. Protein sequence: CASSERDTSYGYTF.

The V call is TRBV19, the J call TRBJ1-2, with a weak D call TRBD1 (5 bases). Germline V gives CDR1 LNHDA, CDR2 SQIVND (reference sequence). The CDR3 contains 15 residues. Trimming removed 6 bases at V and 0 bases at J, with 14 bases between. The CDR3 coding sequence is TGTGCCAGTAGCACCAACAGGCGAGCTAACTATGGCTACACCTTC. Its protein product is CASSTNRRANYGYTF.

The genes are TRBV5-1 and TRBJ2-5; 10 nucleotides align to TRBD2. CDR1 is SGHRS, CDR2 YFSETQ, per germline. The CDR3 totals 17 residues. J gave up 6 bases and V 4 bases, and 15 bases lay outside the gene matches. The CDR3 protein is CASSPGPQRGGEQTQYF. In nucleotides, the CDR3 is TGCGCCAGCAGCCCCGGACCCCAGCGGGGGGGCGAACAGACCCAGTACTTC.

The chain combines TRBV10-3 with TRBJ1-6; 7 nucleotides align to TRBD1. CDR1 and CDR2 (germline): ENHRY, SYGVKD. After removal of 6 bases from V and 7 bases from J, the junction contained 3 bases not matched to a gene. This CDR3 region has 13 residues. DNA for the CDR3: TGTGCCATCAGATGGGACAGCAATTCACCCCTCCACTTT. This sequence encodes CAIRWDSNSPLHF.

The chain couples TRBV28 to TRBJ2-5, with 7 bases that match TRBD1. This CDR3 region has 13 residues. Germline loops: CDR1 MDHEN, CDR2 SYDVKM. J lost 14 bases, V lost 7 bases, and 16 bases had no gene match. CDR3 nucleotide sequence: TGTGCCAGCACCCCAGGGGACAGCCTACCCAACTACTTC. It specifies CASTPGDSLPNYF.

The J gene is TRBJ1-5, the V gene TRBV19; D may be TRBD1 (5 bases). The germline V and J ends were trimmed by 0 bases and 6 bases, with 6 bases remaining between them. Germline values: CDR1 LNHDA, CDR2 SQIVND (reference sequence). The CDR3 consists of 13 residues. The CDR3 reads CASSIDGAQPQHF. CDR3 nucleotides: TGTGCCAGTAGTATAGATGGGGCTCAGCCCCAGCATTTT.

The chain links TRBV7-9 to TRBJ1-4, with 7 bases fitting TRBD1. The V gene's germline CDR1 is SEHNR and CDR2 FQNEAQ (reference sequence). The J segment lost 8 bases and the V segment lost 6 bases, leaving 6 bases of the junction unmatched. This CDR3 is built from 13 residues. The CDR3 loop reads CASSRDSFEKLFF. Written as DNA, the CDR3 is TGTGCCAGCAGTCGGGACAGCTTCGAAAAACTGTTTTTT.

This clone has a handful of counts. The gene calls are TRBV4-1 and TRBJ2-7, with 7 bases lining up with TRBD1. J gave up 3 bases and V 2 bases, and 7 bases lay outside the gene matches. Germline loops: CDR1 MGHRA, CDR2 YSYEKL. This CDR3 is 15 amino acids long. CDR3 nucleotides: TGCGCCAGCAGCCAACCCGGCAGGGGGATCTACGAGCAGTACTTC. Encoded protein: CASSQPGRGIYEQYF.

This clone has more than one count but fewer than ten. The V gene is TRBV27, the J gene TRBJ2-1; 11 positions match TRBD2. This CDR3 contains 15 residues. CDR1 is MNHEY, CDR2 SMNVEV, per germline (reference sequence). V was pared by 6 bases and J by 8 bases, with 9 bases of the junction left unmatched. CDR3 residues: CASRNSGGAWDEQFF. CDR3 DNA: TGTGCCAGCAGAAATAGCGGGGGGGCCTGGGATGAGCAGTTCTTC.

This clone was detected only once. The rearrangement links TRBV4-1 to TRBJ2-1; no clear D. Germline V gene data show CDR1 as MGHRA and CDR2 as YSYEKL. The CDR3 contains 15 residues. Trimming pared 0 bases from V and 7 bases from J, leaving 13 bases between. This chain's CDR3 is CASSQDPAGPNEQFF. The CDR3 DNA reads as TGCGCCAGCAGCCAAGATCCGGCTGGGCCTAATGAGCAGTTCTTC.